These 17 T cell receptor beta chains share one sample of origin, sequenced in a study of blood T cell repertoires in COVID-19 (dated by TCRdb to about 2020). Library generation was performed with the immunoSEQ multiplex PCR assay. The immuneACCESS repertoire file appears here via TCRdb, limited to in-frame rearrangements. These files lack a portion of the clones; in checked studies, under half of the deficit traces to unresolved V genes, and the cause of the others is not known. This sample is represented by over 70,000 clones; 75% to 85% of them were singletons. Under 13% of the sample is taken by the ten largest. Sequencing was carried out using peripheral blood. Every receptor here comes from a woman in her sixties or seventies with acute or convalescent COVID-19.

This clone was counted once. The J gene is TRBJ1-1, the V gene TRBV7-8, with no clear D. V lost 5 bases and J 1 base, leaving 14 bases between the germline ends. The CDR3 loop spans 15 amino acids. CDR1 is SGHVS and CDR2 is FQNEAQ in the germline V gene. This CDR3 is CASSHDGGWNTEAFF. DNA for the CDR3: TGTGCCAGCAGCCACGACGGAGGGTGGAACACTGAAGCTTTCTTT.

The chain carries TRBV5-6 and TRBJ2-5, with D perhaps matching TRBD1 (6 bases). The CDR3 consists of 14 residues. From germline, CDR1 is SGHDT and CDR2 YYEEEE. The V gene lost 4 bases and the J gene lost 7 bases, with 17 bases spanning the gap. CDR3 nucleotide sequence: TGTGCCAGCAGCAACTACAGGGCCGGAGGGACCCAGTACTTC. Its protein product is CASSNYRAGGTQYF.

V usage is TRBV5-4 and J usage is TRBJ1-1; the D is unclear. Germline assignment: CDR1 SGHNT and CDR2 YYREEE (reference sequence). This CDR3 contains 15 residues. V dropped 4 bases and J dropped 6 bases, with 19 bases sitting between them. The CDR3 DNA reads TGTGCCAGCAGCATTGGAATAACTCCTGAGGCTGAAGCTTTCTTT. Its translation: CASSIGITPEAEAFF.

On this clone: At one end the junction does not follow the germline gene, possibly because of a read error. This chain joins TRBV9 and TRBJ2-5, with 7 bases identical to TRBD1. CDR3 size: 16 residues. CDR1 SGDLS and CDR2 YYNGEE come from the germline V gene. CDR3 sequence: CASSPRQGPPQGTQYF. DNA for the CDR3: TGTGCCAGCAGCCCACGACAGGGACCCCCTCAAGGGACCCAGTACTTC.

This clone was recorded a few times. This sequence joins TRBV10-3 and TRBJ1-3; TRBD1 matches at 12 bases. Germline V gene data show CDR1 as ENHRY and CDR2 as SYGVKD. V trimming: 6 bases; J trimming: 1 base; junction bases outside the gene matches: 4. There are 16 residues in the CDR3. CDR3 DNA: TGTGCCATCAGGGGGACAGGGGGCAGGTCTGGAAACACCATATATTTT. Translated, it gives CAIRGTGGRSGNTIYF.

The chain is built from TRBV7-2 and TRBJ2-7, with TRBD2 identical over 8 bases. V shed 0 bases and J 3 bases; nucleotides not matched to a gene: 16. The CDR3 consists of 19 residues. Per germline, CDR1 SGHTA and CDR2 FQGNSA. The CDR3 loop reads CASSLAVVGRLAPHYEQYF. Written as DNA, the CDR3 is TGTGCCAGCAGCTTAGCCGTGGTGGGGCGACTAGCGCCCCACTACGAGCAGTACTTC.

The CDR3 nucleotides are TGTGCCAGCAGTTACGAGGATGGCTACACCTTC. Translated, it gives CASSYEDGYTF. V usage is TRBV6-5 and J usage is TRBJ1-2; D call uncertain. V dropped 2 bases and J dropped 6 bases, with 4 bases sitting between them. The CDR3 is made up of 11 amino acids. Germline V lookup: CDR1 MNHEY, CDR2 SVGAGI.

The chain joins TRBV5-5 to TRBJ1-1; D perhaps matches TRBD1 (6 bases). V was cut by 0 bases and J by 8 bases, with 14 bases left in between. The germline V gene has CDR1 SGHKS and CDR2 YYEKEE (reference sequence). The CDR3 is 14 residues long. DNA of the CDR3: TGTGCCAGCAGCTTGGTAGGGGACAACCTAGAAGCTTTCTTT. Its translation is CASSLVGDNLEAFF.

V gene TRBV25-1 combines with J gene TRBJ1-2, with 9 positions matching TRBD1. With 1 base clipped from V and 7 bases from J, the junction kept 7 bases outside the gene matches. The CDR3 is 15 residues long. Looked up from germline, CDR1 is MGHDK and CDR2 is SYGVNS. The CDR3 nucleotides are TGTGCCAGCAGTGAATCGGTGGGACAGGGTGCTGGCTACACCTTC. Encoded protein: CASSESVGQGAGYTF.

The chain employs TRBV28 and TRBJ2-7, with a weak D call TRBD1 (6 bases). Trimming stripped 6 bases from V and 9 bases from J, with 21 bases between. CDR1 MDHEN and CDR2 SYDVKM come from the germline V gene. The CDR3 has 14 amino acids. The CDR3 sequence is CASSPGHIPSMQYF. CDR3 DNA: TGTGCCAGCAGCCCGGGACATATACCTTCGATGCAGTACTTC.

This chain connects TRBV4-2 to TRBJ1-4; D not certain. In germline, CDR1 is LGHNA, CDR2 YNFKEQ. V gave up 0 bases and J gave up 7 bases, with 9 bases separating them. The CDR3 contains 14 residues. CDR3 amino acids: CASSQDLVGEKLFF. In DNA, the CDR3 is TGTGCCAGCAGCCAAGATTTAGTTGGTGAAAAACTGTTTTTT.

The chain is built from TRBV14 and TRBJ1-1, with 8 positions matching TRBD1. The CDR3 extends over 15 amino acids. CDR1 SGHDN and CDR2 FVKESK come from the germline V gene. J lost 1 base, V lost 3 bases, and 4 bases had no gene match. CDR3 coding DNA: TGTGCCAGCAGCCAGGGGACAGGTCGGAACACTGAAGCTTTCTTT. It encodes CASSQGTGRNTEAFF.

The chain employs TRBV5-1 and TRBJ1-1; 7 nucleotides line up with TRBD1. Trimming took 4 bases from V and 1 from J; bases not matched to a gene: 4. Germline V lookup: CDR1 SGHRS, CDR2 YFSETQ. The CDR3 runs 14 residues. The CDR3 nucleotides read TGCGCCAGCAGCCGGGACAGCAAGAACACTGAAGCTTTCTTT. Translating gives CASSRDSKNTEAFF.

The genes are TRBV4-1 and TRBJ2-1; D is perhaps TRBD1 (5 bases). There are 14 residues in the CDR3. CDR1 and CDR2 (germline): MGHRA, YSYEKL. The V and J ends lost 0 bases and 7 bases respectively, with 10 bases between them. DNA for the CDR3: TGCGCCAGCAGCCAAGATCCCAGGGTTAATGAGCAGTTCTTC. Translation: CASSQDPRVNEQFF.

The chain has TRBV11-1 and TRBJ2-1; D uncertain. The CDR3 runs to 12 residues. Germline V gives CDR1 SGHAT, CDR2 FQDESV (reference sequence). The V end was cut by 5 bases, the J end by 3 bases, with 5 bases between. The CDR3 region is CASSRFYNEQFF. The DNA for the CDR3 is TGTGCCAGCAGCCGTTTCTACAATGAGCAGTTCTTC.

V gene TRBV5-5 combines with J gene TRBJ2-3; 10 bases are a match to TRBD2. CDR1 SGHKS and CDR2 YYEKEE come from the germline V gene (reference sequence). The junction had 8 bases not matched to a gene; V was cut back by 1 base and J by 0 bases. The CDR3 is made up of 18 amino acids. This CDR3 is CASSLRASGSGSTDTQYF. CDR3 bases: TGTGCCAGCAGCTTGAGGGCTAGCGGGAGCGGAAGCACAGATACGCAGTATTTT.

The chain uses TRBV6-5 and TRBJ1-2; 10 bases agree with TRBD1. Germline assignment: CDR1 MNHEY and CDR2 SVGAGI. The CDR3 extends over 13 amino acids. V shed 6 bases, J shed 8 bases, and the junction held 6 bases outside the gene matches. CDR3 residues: CASSLGQGRGYTF. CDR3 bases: TGTGCCAGCAGCCTGGGACAGGGGCGAGGCTACACCTTC.